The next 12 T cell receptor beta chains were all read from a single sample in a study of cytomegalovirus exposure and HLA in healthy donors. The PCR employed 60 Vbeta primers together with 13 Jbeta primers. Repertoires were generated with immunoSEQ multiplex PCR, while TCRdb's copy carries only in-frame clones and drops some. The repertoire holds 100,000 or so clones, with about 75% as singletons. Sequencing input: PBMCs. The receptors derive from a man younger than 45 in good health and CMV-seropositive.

The CDR3 region has the DNA TGTGCCAGCAGCCTAGTGACCGGGACATACAATGAGCAGTTCTTC. This gives the protein CASSLVTGTYNEQFF. This rearrangement joins TRBV11-3 to TRBJ2-1, with D possibly TRBD1 on 6 matching bases. Germline V gene sequence: CDR1 SGHNT, CDR2 YENEEA. Trimming removed 5 bases at V and 4 bases at J, with 15 bases between. The CDR3 is 15 amino acids. The whole variable domain, remainder taken from reference TRBV11-3 and TRBJ2-1, is EAGVVQSPRYKIIEKKQPVAFWCNPISGHNTLYWYLQNLGQGPELLIRYENEEAVDDSQLPKDRFSAERLKGVDSTLKIQPAELGDSAVYLCASSLVTGTYNEQFFGPGTRLTVL.

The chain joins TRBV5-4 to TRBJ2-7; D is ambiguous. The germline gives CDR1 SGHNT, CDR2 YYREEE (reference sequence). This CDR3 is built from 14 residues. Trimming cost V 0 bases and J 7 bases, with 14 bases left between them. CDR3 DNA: TGTGCCAGCAGCTTGGGCCCCTCAACGGGTGAGCAGTACTTC. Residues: CASSLGPSTGEQYF.

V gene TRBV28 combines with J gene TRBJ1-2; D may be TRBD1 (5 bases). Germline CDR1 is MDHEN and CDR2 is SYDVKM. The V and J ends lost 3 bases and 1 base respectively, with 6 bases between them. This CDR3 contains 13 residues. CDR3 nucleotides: TGTGCCAGCAGTTTCGGGGGTAACTATGGCTACACCTTC. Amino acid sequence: CASSFGGNYGYTF.

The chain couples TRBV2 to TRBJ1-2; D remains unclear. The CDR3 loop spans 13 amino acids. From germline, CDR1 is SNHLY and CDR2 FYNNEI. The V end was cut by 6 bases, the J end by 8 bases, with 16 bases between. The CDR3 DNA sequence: TGTGCCAGCAGGCCGGAGGGCTCGGGCGGCTACACCTTC. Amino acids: CASRPEGSGGYTF.

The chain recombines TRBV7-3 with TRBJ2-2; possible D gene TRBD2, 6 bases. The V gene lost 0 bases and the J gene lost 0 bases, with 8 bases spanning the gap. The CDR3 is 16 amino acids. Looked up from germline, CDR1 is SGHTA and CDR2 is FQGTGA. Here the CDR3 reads CASSLTGGTNTGELFF. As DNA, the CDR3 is TGTGCCAGCAGCTTAACGGGGGGTACGAACACCGGGGAGCTGTTTTTT.

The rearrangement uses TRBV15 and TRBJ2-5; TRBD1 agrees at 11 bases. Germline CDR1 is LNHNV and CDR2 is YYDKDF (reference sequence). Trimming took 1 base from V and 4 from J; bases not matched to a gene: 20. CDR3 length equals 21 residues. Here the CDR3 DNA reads TGTGCCACCAGCAGAGGAGGCAGGGGACAGGGGGGACTAGCTCTTCGAGAGACCCAGTACTTC. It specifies CATSRGGRGQGGLALRETQYF.

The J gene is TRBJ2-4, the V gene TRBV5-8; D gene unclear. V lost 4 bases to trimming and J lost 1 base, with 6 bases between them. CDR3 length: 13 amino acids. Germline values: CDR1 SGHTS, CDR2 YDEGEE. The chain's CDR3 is CASSPGAKNIQYF. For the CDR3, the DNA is TGTGCCAGCAGCCCCGGGGCCAAAAACATTCAGTACTTC.

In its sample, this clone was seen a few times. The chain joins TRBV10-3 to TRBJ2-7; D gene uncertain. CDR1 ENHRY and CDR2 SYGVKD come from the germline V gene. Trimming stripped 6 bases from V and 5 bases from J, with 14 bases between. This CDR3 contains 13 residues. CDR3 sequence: CAISPNTEDEQYF. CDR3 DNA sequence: TGTGCCATCAGCCCTAATACAGAAGACGAGCAGTACTTC.

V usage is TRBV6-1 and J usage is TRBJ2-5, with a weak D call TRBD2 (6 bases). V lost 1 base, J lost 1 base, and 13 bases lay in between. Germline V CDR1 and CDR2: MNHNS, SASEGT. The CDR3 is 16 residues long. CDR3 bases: TGTGCCAGCAGTGAAGGGGTCTGGGGGGTCCAAGAGACCCAGTACTTC. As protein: CASSEGVWGVQETQYF.

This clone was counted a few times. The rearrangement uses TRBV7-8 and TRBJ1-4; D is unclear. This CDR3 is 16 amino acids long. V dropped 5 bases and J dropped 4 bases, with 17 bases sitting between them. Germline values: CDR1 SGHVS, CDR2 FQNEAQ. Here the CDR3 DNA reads TGTGCCAGCAGCCCTACTCCTGGGCCGCGTAATGAAAAACTGTTTTTT. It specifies CASSPTPGPRNEKLFF.

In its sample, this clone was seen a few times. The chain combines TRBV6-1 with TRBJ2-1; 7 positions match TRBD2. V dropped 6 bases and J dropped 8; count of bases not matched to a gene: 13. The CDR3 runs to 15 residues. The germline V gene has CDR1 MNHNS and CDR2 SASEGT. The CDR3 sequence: CASSLGDYSADEQFF. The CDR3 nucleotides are TGTGCCAGCAGCTTGGGGGACTACTCGGCCGATGAGCAGTTCTTC.

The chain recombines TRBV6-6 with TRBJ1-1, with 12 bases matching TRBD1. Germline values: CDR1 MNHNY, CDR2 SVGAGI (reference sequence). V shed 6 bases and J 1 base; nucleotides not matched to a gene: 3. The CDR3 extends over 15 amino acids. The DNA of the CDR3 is TGTGCCAGCAGGGGGACAGGGGGCTGGAACACTGAAGCTTTCTTT. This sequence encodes CASRGTGGWNTEAFF.